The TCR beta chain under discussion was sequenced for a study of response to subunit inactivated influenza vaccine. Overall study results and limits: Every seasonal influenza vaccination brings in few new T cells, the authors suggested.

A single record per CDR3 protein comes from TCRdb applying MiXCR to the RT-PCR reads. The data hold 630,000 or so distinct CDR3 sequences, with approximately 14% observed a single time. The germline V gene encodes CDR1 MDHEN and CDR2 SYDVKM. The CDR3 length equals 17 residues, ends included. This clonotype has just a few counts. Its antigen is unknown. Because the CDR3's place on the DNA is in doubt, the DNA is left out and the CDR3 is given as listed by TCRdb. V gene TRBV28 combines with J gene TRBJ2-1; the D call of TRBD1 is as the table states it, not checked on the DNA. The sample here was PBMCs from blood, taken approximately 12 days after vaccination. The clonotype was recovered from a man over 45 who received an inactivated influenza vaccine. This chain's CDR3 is CASSSSGGAGVYNEQFF.